The text below deals with one T cell receptor beta chain. Its antigen is not identified. This record belongs to a study of STAT5B mutations in CD4+ large granular lymphocyte leukemia. General study points: 25% of private leukemic clonotypes occurred rarely in other patients' non-leukemic repertoires.

V was clipped by 4 bases and J by 0 bases, with 11 bases between them. CDR3 length: 14 amino acids. CDR1 and CDR2 from the germline V gene are SGHNT and YYREEE (reference sequence). Healthy controls were blood donor buffy coats. Per the authors' pipeline: The detection floor for productive clonotype frequency was 2.59 x 10-5. Some clones are missing from TCRdb's copy, which holds only in-frame ones; the method was immunoSEQ multiplex PCR. The DNA was the basis for D and trimming; V, J and clone size are from that table. The sample lists about 20,000 clones, around 76% occurring once. Sequencing was performed on CD4+ T cells from blood buffy coats. This chain connects TRBV5-4 to TRBJ2-7; D is ambiguous. This TCR was recovered from a human donor in good health. Here the CDR3 reads CASSPEKASYEQYF. The CDR3 coding sequence is TGTGCCAGCAGCCCCGAAAAGGCCTCCTACGAGCAGTACTTC.